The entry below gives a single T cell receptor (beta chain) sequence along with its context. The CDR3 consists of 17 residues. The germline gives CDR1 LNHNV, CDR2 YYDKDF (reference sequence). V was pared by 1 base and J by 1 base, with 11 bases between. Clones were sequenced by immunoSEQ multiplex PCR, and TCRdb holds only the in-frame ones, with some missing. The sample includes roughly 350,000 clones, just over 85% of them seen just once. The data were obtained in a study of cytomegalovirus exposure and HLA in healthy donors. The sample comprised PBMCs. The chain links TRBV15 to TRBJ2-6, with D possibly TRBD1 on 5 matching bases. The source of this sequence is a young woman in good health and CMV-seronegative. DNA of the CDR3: TGTGCCACCAGCAGAGGCAGGGAAATGTCTGGGGCCAACGTCCTGACTTTC. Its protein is CATSRGREMSGANVLTF.